The TCR beta chain described here comes from a study of blood T cell repertoires in COVID-19. Looked up from germline, CDR1 is MNHEY and CDR2 is SMNVEV (reference sequence). The length of the CDR3 is 14 residues. J was trimmed by 3 bases and V by 3 bases; bases with no gene match: 3. Sequencing was performed with immunoSEQ multiplex PCR; in TCRdb, only in-frame clones are kept and a portion is missing. The table records under 300,000 clones, 80% to 90% of them present only once. The source is a man aged 40-55 years who had recovered from COVID-19. The sequenced material came from PBMCs or T cells enriched from blood (not recorded which). The J gene is TRBJ2-7, the V gene TRBV27; TRBD1 aligns across 9 bases. In nucleotides, the CDR3 is TGTGCCAGCAGTTTTGGGACAGGGTACTACGAGCAGTACTTC. Protein product: CASSFGTGYYEQYF.